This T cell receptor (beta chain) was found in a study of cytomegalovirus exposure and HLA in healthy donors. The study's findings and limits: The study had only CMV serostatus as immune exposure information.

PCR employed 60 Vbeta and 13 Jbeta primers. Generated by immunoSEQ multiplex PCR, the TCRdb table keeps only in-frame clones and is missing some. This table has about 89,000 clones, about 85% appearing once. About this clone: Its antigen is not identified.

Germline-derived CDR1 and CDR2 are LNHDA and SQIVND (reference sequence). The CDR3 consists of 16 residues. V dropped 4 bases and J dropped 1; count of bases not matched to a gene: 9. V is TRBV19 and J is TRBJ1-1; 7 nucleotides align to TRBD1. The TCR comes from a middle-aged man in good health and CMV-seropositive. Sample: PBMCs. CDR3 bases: TGTGCCAGTAGTACCACCTGGACAGGAACGAACACTGAAGCTTTCTTT. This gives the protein CASSTTWTGTNTEAFF.